This T cell receptor (beta chain) was sequenced in a study of cytomegalovirus exposure and HLA in healthy donors. The V and J ends lost 8 bases and 7 bases respectively, with 9 bases between them. The length of the CDR3 is 11 residues. Germline CDR1 reads SGHVS; CDR2 reads FQNEAQ. Amplification used 60 Vbeta primers and 13 Jbeta primers. Repertoires were generated with immunoSEQ multiplex PCR, while TCRdb's copy carries only in-frame clones and drops some. The profile shows approximately 93,000 clones, 75% to 85% of them singletons. The sample comprised PBMCs. This chain joins TRBV7-8 and TRBJ1-5, with D hard to call. The sequence was obtained from a male donor in good health and CMV-seropositive. CDR3 sequence (DNA): TGTGCCAGCCACACCGGGCAGCCCCAGCATTTT. Translation gives CASHTGQPQHF. Full variable domain (missing parts from reference TRBV7-8 and TRBJ1-5): GAGVSQSPRYKVAKRGQDVALRCDPISGHVSLFWYQQALGQGPEFLTYFQNEAQLDKSGLPSDRFFAERPEGSVSTLKIQRTQQEDSAVYLCASHTGQPQHFGDGTRLSIL.